The 8 T cell receptor beta chains presented below share a single source sample, sequenced in a study of blood T cell repertoires in COVID-19. Data came from immunoSEQ multiplex PCR; TCRdb stores just in-frame clones and leaves some out. This table holds under 200,000 clones, around nine tenths found once. Sequenced input: peripheral blood. The origin of the receptors is an older man with acute or convalescent COVID-19.

This clone was seen a handful of times. The V and J genes are TRBV14 and TRBJ1-2; 11 nucleotides match TRBD1. V lost 4 bases, J lost 5 bases, and 6 bases stayed unmatched. The CDR3 contains 15 residues. Germline assignment: CDR1 SGHDN and CDR2 FVKESK. CDR3 residues: CASSLRGQGVYGYTF. In DNA form, the CDR3 reads TGTGCCAGCAGCCTCCGGGGACAGGGGGTTTATGGCTACACCTTC. Combining the CDR3 with reference TRBV14 and TRBJ1-2 gives the whole variable domain EAGVTQFPSHSVIEKGQTVTLRCDPISGHDNLYWYRRVMGKEIKFLLHFVKESKQDESGMPNNRFLAERTGGTYSTLKVQPAELEDSGVYFCASSLRGQGVYGYTFGSGTRLTVV.

The rearrangement links TRBV6-5 to TRBJ1-5; possibly TRBD1 for D (5 bases). Germline lookup yields CDR1 MNHEY and CDR2 SVGAGI. CDR3 length equals 13 residues. Trimming cost V 6 bases and J 9 bases, with 15 bases left between them. In nucleotides, the CDR3 is TGTGCCAGCAGCAGCCGGGGGTCCCGGCCCCAGCATTTT. This sequence encodes CASSSRGSRPQHF.

A note on this clone: A read error is possible here, since a much larger clone lies one base away. V gene TRBV7-2 combines with J gene TRBJ2-7; D gene uncertain. V shed 1 base and J shed 1 base, with 8 bases lying between them. The CDR3 sequence is 14 residues long. Germline lookup yields CDR1 SGHTA and CDR2 FQGNSA. The CDR3 loop is CASSLGWRSYEQYF. CDR3 DNA sequence: TGTGCCAGCAGCTTAGGGTGGCGGTCCTACGAGCAGTACTTC.

This chain's CDR3 is CASSPSRERSSYEQYF. For the CDR3, the DNA is TGTGCCAGCAGCCCCTCGCGGGAGCGGAGCTCCTACGAGCAGTACTTC. The chain joins TRBV7-2 to TRBJ2-7; 7 positions match TRBD2. This CDR3 is 16 amino acids long. V dropped 5 bases and J dropped 0; count of bases not matched to a gene: 10. CDR1 SGHTA and CDR2 FQGNSA come from the germline V gene.

DNA of the CDR3: TGCGCCAGCAGCTCTTCACCCTTGGAGGGCTACACCTTC. Translating it yields CASSSSPLEGYTF. V usage is TRBV5-1 and J usage is TRBJ1-2; no clear D. The V gene lost 3 bases and the J gene lost 8 bases, with 14 bases spanning the gap. Germline loops: CDR1 SGHRS, CDR2 YFSETQ. This CDR3 has 13 residues.

This chain uses TRBV3-1 (or the pseudogene TRBV3-2) with TRBJ2-5; possible D gene TRBD1, 6 bases. Trimming pared 2 bases from V and 5 bases from J, leaving 12 bases between. The CDR3 loop spans 14 amino acids. From germline, CDR1 is LGHDT and CDR2 YNNKEL (reference sequence). The CDR3 loop reads CASSQTTGSETQYF. Here the CDR3 DNA reads TGTGCCAGCAGCCAAACCACAGGGTCGGAGACCCAGTACTTC.

The chain joins TRBV7-2 to TRBJ1-2; 10 nucleotides agree with TRBD1. The junction had 4 bases not matched to a gene; V was cut back by 5 bases and J by 7 bases. Germline lookup yields CDR1 SGHTA and CDR2 FQGNSA. The CDR3 has 13 amino acids. The CDR3 is CASSRQGASGYTF. The CDR3 bases are TGTGCCAGCAGCCGACAGGGGGCGTCTGGCTACACCTTC.

This rearrangement joins TRBV5-1 to TRBJ2-7, with 7 bases matching TRBD1. Trimming cost V 1 base and J 1 base; bases outside gene matches: 2. The CDR3 is 14 residues long. Germline V gene sequence: CDR1 SGHRS, CDR2 YFSETQ. The DNA for the CDR3 is TGCGCCAGCAGCTTGCCAGGGGGATCCTACGAGCAGTACTTC. Protein: CASSLPGGSYEQYF.